This is a list of T cell receptor beta chains from one sample in a study of T cell changes during pregnancy in multiple sclerosis. Some clones are missing from TCRdb's copy, which holds only in-frame ones; the method was immunoSEQ multiplex PCR. This table holds 54,000 or so clones, 90% to 95% found once. Specimen: CD4+ T cells from peripheral blood mononuclear cells, collected before pregnancy. The receptors originated from a female donor with multiple sclerosis, enrolled in a pregnancy study. Each CDR3 is given with its conserved first and last residue. A D gene is named only where the DNA matches it firmly. Not all rows give a size; the values are once, few, many and, for expanded clones, a class.

len	j_gene	d_gene	v_gene	abundance	CDR3nt	CDR3aa
15	TRBJ2-2	TRBD1	TRBV7-2	once	TGTGCCAGCAGCTCGAGGACAGGGCCGACCGGGGAGCTGTTTTTT	CASSSRTGPTGELFF
14	TRBJ2-5	-	TRBV5-6	-	TGTGCCAGCAGCTTGGGGCTCGACCAAGAGACCCAGTACTTC	CASSLGLDQETQYF
11	TRBJ2-7	-	TRBV5-1	once	TGCGCCAGCAGCTTCTCGGGGAAGCAGTACTTC	CASSFSGKQYF
13	TRBJ2-5	-	TRBV29-1	-	TGCAGCGTTGTGTTTTCTAGCGCTGAGACCCAGTACTTC	CSVVFSSAETQYF
17	TRBJ2-3	-	TRBV5-4	-	TGTGCCAGCAGCTTAGGCTCGCTAGCGAGGGGCGCAGATACGCAGTATTTT	CASSLGSLARGADTQYF
19	TRBJ2-1	TRBD2	TRBV4-3	-	TGCGCCAGCAGCCAAGAAACTAGCGGGAGGGGAAGCTCCTACAATGAGCAGTTCTTC	CASSQETSGRGSSYNEQFF
20	TRBJ2-1	TRBD2	TRBV13	-	TGTGCCAGCAGCTTAGGTTTTGGACTAGCGGGGGATAGCTCCTACAATGAGCAGTTCTTC	CASSLGFGLAGDSSYNEQFF
15	TRBJ2-3	TRBD1	TRBV6-1	-	TGTGCCAGCAGGATCGGACAGGGGCTCACAGATACGCAGTATTTT	CASRIGQGLTDTQYF
16	TRBJ1-1	TRBD1	TRBV19	-	TGTGCCAGTAGTACCTTAGGGACAGTCAGAGGGACTGAAGCTTTCTTT	CASSTLGTVRGTEAFF
12	TRBJ2-1	-	TRBV7-2	-	TGTGCCAGCAGGGGGCTCTCCAATGAGCAGTTCTTC	CASRGLSNEQFF
14	TRBJ1-1	TRBD1	TRBV28	-	TGTGCCAGCAGTCTATTAGGGGGCGGGACTGAAGCTTTCTTT	CASSLLGGGTEAFF
12	TRBJ2-3	-	TRBV18	-	TGTGCCAGCTCACCTAGTTGGGATACGCAGTATTTT	CASSPSWDTQYF
15	TRBJ2-1	TRBD2	TRBV19	-	TGTGCCAGTAGTATAGATCTAGCGGGAGTGGGTGAGCAGTTCTTC	CASSIDLAGVGEQFF
15	TRBJ2-7	-	TRBV6-5	-	TGTGCCAGCAGAACGGGATGGACGGGCACCTACGAGCAGTACTTC	CASRTGWTGTYEQYF
15	TRBJ1-5	-	TRBV19	-	TGTGCCAGTAGTATAGACAGGGCAGGCAATCAGCCCCAGCATTTT	CASSIDRAGNQPQHF
15	TRBJ2-3	-	TRBV6-5	-	TGTGCCAGCAGTTACTCGGGCGTAGGCACAGATACGCAGTATTTT	CASSYSGVGTDTQYF
13	TRBJ2-5	-	TRBV5-4	-	TGTGCGGGGAGAAAAGCGGGCCAAGAGACCCAGTACTTC	CAGRKAGQETQYF
15	TRBJ1-1	TRBD1	TRBV6-1	-	TGTGCCAGCAGTGCCCACGGGACAGGGAACACTGAAGCTTTCTTT	CASSAHGTGNTEAFF
16	TRBJ2-1	TRBD2	TRBV7-2	-	TGTGCCAGCAGCTTAGCGTTGGGCGGGGGGGGCAATGAGCAGTTCTTC	CASSLALGGGGNEQFF
15	TRBJ1-4	-	TRBV7-9	-	TGTGCCAGCAGTCCCCGGGCAGGGACTAATGAAAAACTGTTTTTT	CASSPRAGTNEKLFF
15	TRBJ2-5	-	TRBV11-2	-	TGTGCCAGCAGCTTAGTAGACATCCCGAGCATGGCCCAGTACTTC	CASSLVDIPSMAQYF
15	TRBJ2-1	TRBD1	TRBV25-1	-	TGTGCCAGCAGCCGGAGTGGGACAGCATACAATGAGCAGTTCTTC	CASSRSGTAYNEQFF
14	TRBJ1-1	-	TRBV7-2	-	TGTGCCAGCAGCCGGGAGAGGAGGGACACTGAAGCTTTCTTT	CASSRERRDTEAFF
14	TRBJ1-6	-	TRBV6-5	-	TGTGCCACCTCAGGACAGTCGTATAATTCACCCCTCCACTTT	CATSGQSYNSPLHF
16	TRBJ2-1	-	TRBV4-2	-	TGTGCCAGCAGCCAGACGGTCAGTGTAGCGGCTACTGAGCAGTTCTTC	CASSQTVSVAATEQFF
15	TRBJ2-1	TRBD2	TRBV18	-	TGTGCCAGCTCACCCCTCAGTGGGACTAACAATGAGCAGTTCTTC	CASSPLSGTNNEQFF
14	TRBJ1-1	-	TRBV6-5	-	TGTGCCAGCAGTTCGGTAATACTGAACACTGAAGCTTTCTTT	CASSSVILNTEAFF
16	TRBJ2-3	TRBD1	TRBV5-6	-	TGTGCCAGCAGCCCCCCAGGGGGACCTAGCACAGATACGCAGTATTTT	CASSPPGGPSTDTQYF
13	TRBJ2-7	-	TRBV4-3	few	TGCGCCAGCAGCCAAGGCAGGGCTGGGGAGCAGTACTTC	CASSQGRAGEQYF
15	TRBJ2-1	-	TRBV2	few	TGTGCCAGCAGTGAGGCAGGGTTAGAGAGATATGAGCAGTTCTTC	CASSEAGLERYEQFF
13	TRBJ2-3	-	TRBV6-1	-	TGTGCCAGCAGTGTTTCTAGCACAGATACGCAGTATTTT	CASSVSSTDTQYF
14	TRBJ2-5	-	TRBV28	-	TGTGCCAGCAGTTTAGTTGGGCCGAGCGAGACCCAGTACTTC	CASSLVGPSETQYF
17	TRBJ2-1	TRBD2	TRBV4-2	-	TGTGCCAGCAGCCAAGCCGAGTCGGCGGGAGGAAACAATGAGCAGTTCTTC	CASSQAESAGGNNEQFF
12	TRBJ1-2	-	TRBV7-2	-	TGTGCCAGCAGAGGACAGCTCTATGGCTACACCTTC	CASRGQLYGYTF
14	TRBJ2-5	TRBD1	TRBV4-2	-	TGTGCCAGCAGCCGGACAGGGTATATTGAGACCCAGTACTTC	CASSRTGYIETQYF
15	TRBJ2-2	-	TRBV6-6	-	TGTGCCAGCAGTTACTCAGGCGGCGTCACCGGGGAGCTGTTTTTT	CASSYSGGVTGELFF
15	TRBJ2-3	-	TRBV7-9	-	TGTGCCAGCAGCTTAGACGCGGGGAGCACAGATACGCAGTATTTT	CASSLDAGSTDTQYF
13	TRBJ2-7	-	TRBV15	-	TGTGCCACCAGCAGAGAAGTCGAGTACGAGCAGTACTTC	CATSREVEYEQYF
12	TRBJ2-7	-	TRBV7-9	-	TGTGCCAGCAGCTTCTTAATCTACGAGCAGTACTTC	CASSFLIYEQYF
15	TRBJ2-5	-	TRBV27	-	TGTGCCAGCAGTCCGTTCCCTCCGGGCCAAGAGACCCAGTACTTC	CASSPFPPGQETQYF
13	TRBJ1-1	TRBD1	TRBV13	-	TGTGCCACCCAGGGGGCTCGGAACACTGAAGCTTTCTTT	CATQGARNTEAFF
15	TRBJ2-7	TRBD2	TRBV5-1	-	TGCGCCAGCAGGGTTGCGCTAGCGGATTCCTACGAGCAGTACTTC	CASRVALADSYEQYF
12	TRBJ1-3	-	TRBV6-6	-	TGTGCCAGCAGCCCCACAGGAAACACCATATATTTT	CASSPTGNTIYF
16	TRBJ2-2	TRBD2	TRBV7-2	-	TGTGCCAGCAGCGTAGCGGGGGCCCCCCGCACCGGGGAGCTGTTTTTT	CASSVAGAPRTGELFF
15	TRBJ2-1	TRBD2	TRBV28	-	TGTGCCAGCAGCCTTCCTAGCGGGAGGGCCTATGAGCAGTTCTTC	CASSLPSGRAYEQFF
17	TRBJ2-7	-	TRBV7-6	-	TGTGCCAGCAGCTTAGGGGTCGCCGGGATTCCTCCCTACGAGCAGTACTTC	CASSLGVAGIPPYEQYF
14	TRBJ1-3	TRBD1	TRBV2	few	TGTGCCAGCAGGAAACAGGGGACGGGAAACACCATATATTTT	CASRKQGTGNTIYF
16	TRBJ2-6	-	TRBV27	-	TGTGCCAGCAGTCGGACAGCCCTCTCTGGGGCCAACGTCCTGACTTTC	CASSRTALSGANVLTF
17	TRBJ2-1	TRBD2	TRBV2	-	TGTGCCAGCAGTGATGGTGGCCTAGCGGGAGGGGGGAATGAGCAGTTCTTC	CASSDGGLAGGGNEQFF
17	TRBJ1-5	TRBD1	TRBV6-1	once	TGTGCCAGCAGTGAACGGGGACAGTTCAGTAGCAATCAGCCCCAGCATTTT	CASSERGQFSSNQPQHF
15	TRBJ2-3	TRBD1	TRBV5-4	-	TGTGCCAGCAGCCCCAGGGACAGGACGGCAGATACGCAGTATTTT	CASSPRDRTADTQYF
13	TRBJ2-1	-	TRBV28	-	TGTGCCAGCCGGGACTCCACGAGGAATGAGCAGTTCTTC	CASRDSTRNEQFF
14	TRBJ2-7	-	TRBV9	-	TGTGCCAGCAGCGCCGATCTACCGCCCTACGAGCAGTACTTC	CASSADLPPYEQYF
17	TRBJ2-7	TRBD1	TRBV5-6	-	TGTGCCAGCAGCTTATACTCCGACAGGGGGCGCTCCTACGAGCAGTACTTC	CASSLYSDRGRSYEQYF
15	TRBJ2-3	TRBD2	TRBV5-1	-	TGCGCCAGCAGCTTTAGCGGGACTAGCACAGATACGCAGTATTTT	CASSFSGTSTDTQYF
17	TRBJ2-5	TRBD2	TRBV18	-	TGTGCCAGCTCACCAACGATCAGCGGGAGTGGAAAAGAGACCCAGTACTTC	CASSPTISGSGKETQYF